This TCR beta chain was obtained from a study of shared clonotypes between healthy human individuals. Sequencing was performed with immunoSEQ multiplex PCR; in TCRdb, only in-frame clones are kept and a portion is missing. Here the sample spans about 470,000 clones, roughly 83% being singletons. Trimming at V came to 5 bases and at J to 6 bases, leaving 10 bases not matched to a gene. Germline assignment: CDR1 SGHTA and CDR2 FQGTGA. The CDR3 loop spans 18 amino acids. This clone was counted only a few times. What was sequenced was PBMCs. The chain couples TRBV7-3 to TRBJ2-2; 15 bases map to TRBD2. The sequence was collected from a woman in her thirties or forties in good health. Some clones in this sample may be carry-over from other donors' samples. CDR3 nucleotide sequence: TGTGCCAGCAGCCCGCGGACTAGCGGGAGGGAGGGCCCCGGGGAGCTGTTTTTT. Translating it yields CASSPRTSGREGPGELFF.